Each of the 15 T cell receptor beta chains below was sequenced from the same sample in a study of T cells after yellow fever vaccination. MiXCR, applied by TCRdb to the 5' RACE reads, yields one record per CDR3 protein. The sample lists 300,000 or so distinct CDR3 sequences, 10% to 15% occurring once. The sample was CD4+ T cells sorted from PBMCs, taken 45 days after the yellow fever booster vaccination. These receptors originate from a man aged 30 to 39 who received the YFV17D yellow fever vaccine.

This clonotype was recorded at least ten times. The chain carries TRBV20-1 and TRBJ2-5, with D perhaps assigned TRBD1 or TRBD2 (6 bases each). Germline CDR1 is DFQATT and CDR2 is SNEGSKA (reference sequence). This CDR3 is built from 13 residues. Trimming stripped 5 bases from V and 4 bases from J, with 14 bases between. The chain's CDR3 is CSAPRGTRETQYF. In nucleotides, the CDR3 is TGCAGTGCTCCCCGCGGGACAAGAGAGACCCAGTACTTC.

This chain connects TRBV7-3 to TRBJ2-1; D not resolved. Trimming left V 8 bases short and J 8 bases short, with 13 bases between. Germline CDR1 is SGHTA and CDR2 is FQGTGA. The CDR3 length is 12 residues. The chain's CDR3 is CASGITVDEQFF. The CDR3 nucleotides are TGTGCCAGCGGGATAACGGTCGATGAGCAGTTCTTC.

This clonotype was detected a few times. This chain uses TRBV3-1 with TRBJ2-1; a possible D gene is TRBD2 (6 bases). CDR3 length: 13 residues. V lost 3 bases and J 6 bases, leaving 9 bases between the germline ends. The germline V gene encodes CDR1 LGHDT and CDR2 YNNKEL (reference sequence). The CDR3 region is CASSQTRVNEQFF. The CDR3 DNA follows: TGTGCCAGCAGCCAGACTAGAGTCAATGAGCAGTTCTTC.

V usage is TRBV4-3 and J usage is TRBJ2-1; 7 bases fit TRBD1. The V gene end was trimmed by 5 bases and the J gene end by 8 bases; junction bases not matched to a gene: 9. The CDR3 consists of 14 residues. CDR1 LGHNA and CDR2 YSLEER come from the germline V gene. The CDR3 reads CASSKQEGAYEQFF. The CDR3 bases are TGCGCCAGCAGCAAACAAGAGGGGGCATATGAGCAGTTCTTC.

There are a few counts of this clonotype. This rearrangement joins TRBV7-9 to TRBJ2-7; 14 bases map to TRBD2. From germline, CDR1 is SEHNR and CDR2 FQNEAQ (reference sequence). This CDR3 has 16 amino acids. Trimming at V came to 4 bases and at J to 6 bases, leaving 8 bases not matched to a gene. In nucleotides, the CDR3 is TGTGCCAGCAGCTCCCCGACTAGCGGGAGGGATAGCGAGCAGTACTTC. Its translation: CASSSPTSGRDSEQYF.

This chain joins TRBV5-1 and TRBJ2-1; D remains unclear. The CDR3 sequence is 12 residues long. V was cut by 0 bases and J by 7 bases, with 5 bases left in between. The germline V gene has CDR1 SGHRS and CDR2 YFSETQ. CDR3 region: CASSLGSNEQFF. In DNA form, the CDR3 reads TGCGCCAGCAGCTTGGGCTCAAATGAGCAGTTCTTC.

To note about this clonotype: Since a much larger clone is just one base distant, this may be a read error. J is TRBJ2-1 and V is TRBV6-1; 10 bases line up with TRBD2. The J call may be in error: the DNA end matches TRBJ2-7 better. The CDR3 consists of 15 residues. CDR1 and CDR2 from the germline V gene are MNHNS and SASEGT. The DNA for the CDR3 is TGTGCCAGCAGAACAACCGGGACTAGCGTCGATGAGCAGTACTTC. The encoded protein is CASRTTGTSVDEQYF.

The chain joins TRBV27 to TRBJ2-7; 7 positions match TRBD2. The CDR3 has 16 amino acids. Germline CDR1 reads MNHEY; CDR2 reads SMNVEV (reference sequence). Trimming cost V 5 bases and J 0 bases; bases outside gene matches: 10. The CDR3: CASSLSLAVSSYEQYF. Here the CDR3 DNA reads TGTGCCAGCAGTCTGTCCCTAGCGGTAAGCTCCTACGAGCAGTACTTC.

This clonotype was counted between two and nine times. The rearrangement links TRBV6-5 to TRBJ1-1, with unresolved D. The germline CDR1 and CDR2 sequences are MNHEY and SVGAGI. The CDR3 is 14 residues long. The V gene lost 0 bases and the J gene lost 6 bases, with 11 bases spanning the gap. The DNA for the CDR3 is TGTGCCAGCAGTTACTCGAGGAAAGCGTCTGAAGCTTTCTTT. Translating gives CASSYSRKASEAFF.

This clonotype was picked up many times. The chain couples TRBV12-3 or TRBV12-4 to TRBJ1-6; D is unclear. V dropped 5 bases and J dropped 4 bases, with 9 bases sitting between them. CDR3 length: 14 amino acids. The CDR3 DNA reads TGTGCCAGCAGTCTGGATACATATAATTCACCCCTCCACTTT. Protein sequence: CASSLDTYNSPLHF.

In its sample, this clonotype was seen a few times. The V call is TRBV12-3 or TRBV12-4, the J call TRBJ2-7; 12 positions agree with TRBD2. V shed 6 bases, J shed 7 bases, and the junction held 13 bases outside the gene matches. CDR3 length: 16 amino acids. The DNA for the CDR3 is TGTGCCAGCAGCCCCCAACTAGCGGGAGGTGGGAGTGAGCAGTACTTC. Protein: CASSPQLAGGGSEQYF.

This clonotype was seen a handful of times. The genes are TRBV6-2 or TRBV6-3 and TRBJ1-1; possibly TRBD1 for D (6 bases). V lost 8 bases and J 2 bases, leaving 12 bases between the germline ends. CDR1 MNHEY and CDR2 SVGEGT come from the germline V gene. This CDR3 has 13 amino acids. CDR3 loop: CASEDRRNTEAFF. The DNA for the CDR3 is TGTGCCAGCGAAGACAGGCGTAACACTGAAGCTTTCTTT.

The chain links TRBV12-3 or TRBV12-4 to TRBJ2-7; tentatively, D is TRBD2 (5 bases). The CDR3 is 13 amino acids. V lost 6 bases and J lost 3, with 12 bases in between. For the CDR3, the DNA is TGTGCCAGCAGCCGCCGGGGATTCTACGAGCAGTACTTC. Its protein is CASSRRGFYEQYF.

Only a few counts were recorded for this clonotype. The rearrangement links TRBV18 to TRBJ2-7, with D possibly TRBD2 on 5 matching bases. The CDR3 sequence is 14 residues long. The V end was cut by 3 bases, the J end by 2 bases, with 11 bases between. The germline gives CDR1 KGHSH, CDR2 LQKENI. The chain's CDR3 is CASSPSLETYEQYF. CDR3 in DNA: TGTGCCAGCTCACCGTCACTAGAAACCTACGAGCAGTACTTC.

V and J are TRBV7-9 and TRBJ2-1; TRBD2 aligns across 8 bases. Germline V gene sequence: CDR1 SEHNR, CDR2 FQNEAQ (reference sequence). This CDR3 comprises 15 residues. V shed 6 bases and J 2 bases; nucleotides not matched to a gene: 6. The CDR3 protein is CASRLMRGAYNEQFF. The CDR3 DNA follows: TGTGCCAGCAGACTCATGCGGGGGGCCTACAATGAGCAGTTCTTC.